This TCR beta chain was captured by sequencing in a study of blood T cell repertoires in COVID-19. Overall study: T cells, B-cell-depleted T cells, or PBMCs supplied cDNA or gDNA.

Trimming shortened V by 0 bases and J by 3 bases, and 11 bases separated the two germline ends. The germline CDR1 and CDR2 sequences are LNHDA and SQIVND (reference sequence). The CDR3 loop spans 15 amino acids. Original analysis: Amplification from reference gene primers served as the basis for estimated nucleated cell counts. Generated by immunoSEQ multiplex PCR, the TCRdb table keeps only in-frame clones and is missing some. D and trimming were read from the DNA, whereas the V and J calls and clone size are those reported in that table. The profile shows roughly 400,000 clones, roughly 90% of them singletons. This study enrolled people aged about 18 to 100 from around 26 US geographic areas. What the recovered Cohort 3 donors had was two negative PCRs, clearance, or symptom resolution.

Input material: PBMCs or T cells enriched from blood (not recorded which). The TCR sequence derives from a woman in her twenties or thirties who had recovered from COVID-19. The chain employs TRBV19 and TRBJ1-2; D not certain. This CDR3 reads CASSIDPRFHYGYTF. The CDR3 nucleotides read TGTGCCAGTAGTATAGACCCCCGGTTCCACTATGGCTACACCTTC.